This entry is about one T cell receptor (beta chain). Its antigen is not identified. The data stem from a study of T cell responses to AZD1222 COVID-19 vaccine. Findings and caveats of the study: White British ancestry dominated among donors, who included more females, and clonal diversity was possibly underestimated. Repertoires were obtained only post-peak T cell response.

TCRdb keeps only in-frame clones here, not all; method: immunoSEQ multiplex PCR. Here the sample spans 200,000 to 250,000 clones, roughly 94% being singletons. Germline V gene data show CDR1 as GTSNPN and CDR2 as SVGIG (reference sequence). Trimming shortened V by 2 bases and J by 7 bases, and 17 bases separated the two germline ends. CDR3 size: 14 residues. This receptor was identified in an adult who received the MenACWY meningococcal vaccine as a control. The chain has TRBV30 and TRBJ1-2; no definite D call. The sequenced sample was peripheral blood, obtained 28 days after the second dose of the MenACWY control vaccine. Here the CDR3 reads CAWSPPLRFGGYTF. CDR3 DNA sequence: TGTGCCTGGAGTCCACCCCTCAGATTCGGTGGCTACACCTTC.